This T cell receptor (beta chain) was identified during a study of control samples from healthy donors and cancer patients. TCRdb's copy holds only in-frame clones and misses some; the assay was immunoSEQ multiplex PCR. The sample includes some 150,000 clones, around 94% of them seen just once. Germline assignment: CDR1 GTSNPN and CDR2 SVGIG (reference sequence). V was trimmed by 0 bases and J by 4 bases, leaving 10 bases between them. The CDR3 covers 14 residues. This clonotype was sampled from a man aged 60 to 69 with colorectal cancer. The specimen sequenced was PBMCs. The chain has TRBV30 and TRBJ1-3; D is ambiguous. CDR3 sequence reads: CAWSVGGYGNTIYF. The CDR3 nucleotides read TGTGCCTGGAGTGTAGGAGGGTACGGAAACACCATATATTTT.